A single sample is the source of the 8 T cell receptor beta chains below, sequenced in a study of cytomegalovirus exposure and HLA in healthy donors. The primer mix had 60 Vbeta and 13 Jbeta primers. This table comes from immunoSEQ multiplex PCR, and its TCRdb copy is limited to in-frame clones, with some not included. The data show around 180,000 clones, 85% seen once. Sequencing was carried out using PBMCs. The receptors originated from a boy younger than 10 in good health and CMV-seronegative.

The J gene is TRBJ1-2, the V gene TRBV4-2; 8 bases agree with TRBD1. J gave up 6 bases and V 3 bases, and 6 bases lay outside the gene matches. CDR1 is LGHNA, CDR2 YNFKEQ, per germline. The CDR3 length is 14 residues. The CDR3 bases are TGTGCCAGCAGCCAGGACACAGGGGGGAATGGCTACACCTTC. This codes for CASSQDTGGNGYTF.

The rearrangement links TRBV28 to TRBJ2-7; 13 nucleotides align to TRBD2. V trimming: 6 bases; J trimming: 6 bases; junction bases outside the gene matches: 11. The germline V gene has CDR1 MDHEN and CDR2 SYDVKM. The CDR3 runs 16 residues. The CDR3 loop reads CASSPGTSGDPREQYV. The CDR3 coding sequence is TGTGCCAGCAGCCCCGGGACTAGCGGGGACCCCCGCGAGCAGTACGTC.

The chain links TRBV28 to TRBJ1-3; D perhaps matches TRBD1 (5 bases). This CDR3 has 17 residues. The V end lost 2 bases, the J end lost 4 bases, and 18 bases lay between the germline ends. Germline V gene sequence: CDR1 MDHEN, CDR2 SYDVKM. The CDR3 reads CASSLKVPGIAGNTIYF. Written as DNA, the CDR3 is TGTGCCAGCAGTTTAAAGGTCCCAGGGATTGCGGGAAACACCATATATTTT.

CDR3 nucleotide sequence: TGTGCTAGTGGTTTGGCCCAGGGGGTCGGAGAGACCCAGTACTTC. Translating it yields CASGLAQGVGETQYF. This chain uses TRBV12-5 with TRBJ2-5; 7 bases fit TRBD1. The CDR3 is 15 residues long. Germline V gene sequence: CDR1 LGHNT, CDR2 FRNRAP. The V and J ends lost 1 base and 4 bases, in that order; junction bases with no gene match: 6.

This sequence joins TRBV28 and TRBJ2-5, with 9 nucleotides matching TRBD1. The CDR3 sequence is 15 residues long. The germline gives CDR1 MDHEN, CDR2 SYDVKM. With V trimmed by 4 bases and J by 7 bases, 10 bases remained unmatched. As DNA, the CDR3 is TGTGCCAGCAGTTCTGGACAGGGGATTTTGGGGACCCAGTACTTC. Residues: CASSSGQGILGTQYF.

The CDR3: CASVLNTEAFF. The CDR3 nucleotides read TGTGCCAGCGTCTTGAACACTGAAGCTTTCTTT. The rearrangement uses TRBV28 and TRBJ1-1; D unresolved. The germline CDR1 and CDR2 sequences are MDHEN and SYDVKM. This CDR3 is built from 11 residues. The germline V and J ends were trimmed by 8 bases and 0 bases, with 4 bases remaining between them.

The rearrangement joins TRBV6-4 to TRBJ2-1, with 8 bases aligning to TRBD2. The CDR3 has 15 residues. Germline V gives CDR1 MRHNA, CDR2 SNTAGT. J was trimmed by 4 bases and V by 6 bases; bases with no gene match: 8. CDR3 DNA: TGTGCCAGCAGCCTCGCGGGAGGACGGTACAATGAGCAGTTCTTC. It translates to CASSLAGGRYNEQFF.

V and J are TRBV27 and TRBJ2-3, with a weak D call TRBD2 (6 bases). The germline V gene encodes CDR1 MNHEY and CDR2 SMNVEV (reference sequence). CDR3 length equals 15 residues. The ends were cut back, 3 bases at V and 1 base at J, with 11 bases in the middle. This CDR3 reads CASSFRASGTDTQYF. DNA of the CDR3: TGTGCCAGCAGTTTCAGGGCTAGCGGCACAGATACGCAGTATTTT.